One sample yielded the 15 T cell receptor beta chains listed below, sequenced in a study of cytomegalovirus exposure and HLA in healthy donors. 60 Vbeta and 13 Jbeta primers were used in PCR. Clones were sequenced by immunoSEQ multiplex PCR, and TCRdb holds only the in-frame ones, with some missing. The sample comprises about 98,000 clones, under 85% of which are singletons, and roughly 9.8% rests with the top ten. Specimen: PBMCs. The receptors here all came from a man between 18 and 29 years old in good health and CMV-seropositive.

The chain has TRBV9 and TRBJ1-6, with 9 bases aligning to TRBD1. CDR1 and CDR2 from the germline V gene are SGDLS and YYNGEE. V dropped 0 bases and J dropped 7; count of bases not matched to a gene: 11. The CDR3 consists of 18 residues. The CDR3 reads CASSVGILGQGGNSPLHF. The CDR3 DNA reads TGTGCCAGCAGCGTAGGAATTTTGGGACAGGGCGGAAATTCACCCCTCCACTTT.

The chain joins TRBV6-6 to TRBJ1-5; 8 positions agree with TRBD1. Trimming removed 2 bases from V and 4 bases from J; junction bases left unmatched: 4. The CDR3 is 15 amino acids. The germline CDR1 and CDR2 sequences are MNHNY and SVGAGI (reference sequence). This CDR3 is CASSYPGQVNQPQHF. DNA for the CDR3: TGTGCCAGCAGTTACCCGGGACAGGTAAATCAGCCCCAGCATTTT.

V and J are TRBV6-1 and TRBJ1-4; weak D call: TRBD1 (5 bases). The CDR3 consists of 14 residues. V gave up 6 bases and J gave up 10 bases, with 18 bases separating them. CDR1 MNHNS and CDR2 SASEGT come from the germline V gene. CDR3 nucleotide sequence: TGTGCCAGCAGCGCCGGGACTAATCTTGGAAAACTGTTTTTT. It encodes CASSAGTNLGKLFF.

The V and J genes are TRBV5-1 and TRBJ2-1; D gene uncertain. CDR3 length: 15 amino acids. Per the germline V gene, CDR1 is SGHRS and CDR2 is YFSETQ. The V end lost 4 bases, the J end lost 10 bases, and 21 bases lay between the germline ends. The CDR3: CASSPPEPLLAEQFF. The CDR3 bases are TGCGCCAGCAGCCCACCTGAACCTTTACTCGCGGAGCAGTTCTTC.

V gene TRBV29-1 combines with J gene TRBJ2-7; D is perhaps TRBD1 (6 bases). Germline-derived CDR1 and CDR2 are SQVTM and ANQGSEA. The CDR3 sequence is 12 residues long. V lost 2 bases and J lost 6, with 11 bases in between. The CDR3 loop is CSVESQGSEQYF. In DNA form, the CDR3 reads TGCAGCGTTGAAAGTCAGGGGAGCGAGCAGTACTTC.

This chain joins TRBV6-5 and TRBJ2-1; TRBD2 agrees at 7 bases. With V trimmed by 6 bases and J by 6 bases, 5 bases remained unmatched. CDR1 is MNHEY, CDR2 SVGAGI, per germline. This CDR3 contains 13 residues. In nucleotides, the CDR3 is TGTGCCAGCAGAAAGGGACTAACCAATGAGCAGTTCTTC. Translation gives CASRKGLTNEQFF.

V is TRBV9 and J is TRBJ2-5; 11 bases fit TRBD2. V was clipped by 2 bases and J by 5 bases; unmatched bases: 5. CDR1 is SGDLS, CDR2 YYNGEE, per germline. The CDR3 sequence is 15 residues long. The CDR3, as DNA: TGTGCCAGCAGCGTTAGCGGGGGGGCCCAGGAGACCCAGTACTTC. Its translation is CASSVSGGAQETQYF.

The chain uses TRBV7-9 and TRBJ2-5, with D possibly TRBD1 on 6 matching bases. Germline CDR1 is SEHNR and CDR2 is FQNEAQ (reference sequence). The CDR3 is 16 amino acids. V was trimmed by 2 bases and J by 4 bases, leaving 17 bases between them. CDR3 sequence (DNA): TGTGCCAGCAGCTTACGCCCTCAGGGGTTTACAGAGACCCAGTACTTC. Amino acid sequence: CASSLRPQGFTETQYF.

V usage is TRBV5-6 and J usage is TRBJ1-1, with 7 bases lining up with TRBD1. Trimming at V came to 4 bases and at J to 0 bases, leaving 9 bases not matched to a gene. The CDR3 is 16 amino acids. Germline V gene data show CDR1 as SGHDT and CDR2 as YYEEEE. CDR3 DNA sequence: TGTGCCAGCAGCCTCGGGACGGGACAGATGAACACTGAAGCTTTCTTT. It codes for CASSLGTGQMNTEAFF.

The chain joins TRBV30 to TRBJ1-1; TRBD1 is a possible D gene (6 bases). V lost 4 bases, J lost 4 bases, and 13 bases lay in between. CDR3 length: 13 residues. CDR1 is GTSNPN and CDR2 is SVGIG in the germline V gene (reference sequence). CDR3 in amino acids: CAWISGAGTEAFF. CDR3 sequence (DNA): TGTGCCTGGATTTCAGGGGCTGGCACTGAAGCTTTCTTT.

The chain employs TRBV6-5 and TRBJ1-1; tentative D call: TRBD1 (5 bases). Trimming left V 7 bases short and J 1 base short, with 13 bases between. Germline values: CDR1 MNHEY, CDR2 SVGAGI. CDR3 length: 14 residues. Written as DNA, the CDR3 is TGTGCCAGCATTCCCGGGAGGGGGAACACTGAAGCTTTCTTT. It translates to CASIPGRGNTEAFF.

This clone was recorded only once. CDR3 region: CASSVFKNTEAFF. The CDR3 nucleotides read TGTGCCAGCAGCGTATTCAAGAACACTGAAGCTTTCTTT. The chain links TRBV9 to TRBJ1-1, with no clear D. V was shortened by 1 base and J by 1 base, with 5 bases between the two germline ends. This CDR3 region has 13 residues. Germline loops: CDR1 SGDLS, CDR2 YYNGEE.

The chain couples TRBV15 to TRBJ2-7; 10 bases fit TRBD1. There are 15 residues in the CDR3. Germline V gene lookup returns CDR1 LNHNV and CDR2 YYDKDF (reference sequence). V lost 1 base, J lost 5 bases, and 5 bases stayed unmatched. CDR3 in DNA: TGTGCCACCAGCAGAGTGGACAGGGGGTGGGACGAGCAGTACTTC. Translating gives CATSRVDRGWDEQYF.

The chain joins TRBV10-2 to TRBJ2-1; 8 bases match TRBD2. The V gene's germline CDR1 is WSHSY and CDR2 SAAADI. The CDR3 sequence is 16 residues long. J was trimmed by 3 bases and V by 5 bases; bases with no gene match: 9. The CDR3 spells CASSNYRSGGYNEQFF. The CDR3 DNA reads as TGCGCCAGCAGTAATTATAGGAGCGGGGGCTACAATGAGCAGTTCTTC.

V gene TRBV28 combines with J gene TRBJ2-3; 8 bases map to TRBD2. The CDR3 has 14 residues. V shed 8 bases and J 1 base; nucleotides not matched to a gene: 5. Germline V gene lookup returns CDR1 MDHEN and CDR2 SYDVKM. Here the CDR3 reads CASAPGGRTDTQYF. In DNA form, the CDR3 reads TGTGCCAGCGCTCCGGGGGGGCGCACAGATACGCAGTATTTT.